The T cell receptor (beta chain) under discussion was sequenced for a study of T cells in Graves' hyperthyroidism and ophthalmopathy. This clonotype was recorded many times. RNA transcripts were the template for amplifying TCR beta CDR3 regions. The TCR CDR3 first-round RT-PCR relied on the HTBI primer set. TCRdb used MiXCR to reprocess the multiplex PCR reads, holding one entry per CDR3 protein. The table has hundreds of thousands of distinct CDR3 sequences, more than 15% seen once. Germline CDR1 is SEHNR and CDR2 is FQNEAQ (reference sequence). Trimming removed 5 bases at V and 2 bases at J, with 18 bases between. The CDR3 loop spans 16 amino acids.

This sequence originates from a young woman with Graves' hyperthyroidism. Material for sequencing was blood. The V and J genes are TRBV7-9 and TRBJ1-1; weak D call: TRBD1 (5 bases). The CDR3 sequence: CASSRTGSGENTEAFF. For the CDR3, the DNA is TGTGCCAGCAGCCGGACTGGGTCGGGGGAAAACACTGAAGCTTTCTTT. Full variable domain (missing parts from reference TRBV7-9 and TRBJ1-1): DTGVSQNPRHKITKRGQNVTFRCDPISEHNRLYWYRQTLGQGPEFLTYFQNEAQLEKSRLLSDRFSAERPKGSFSTLEIQRTEQGDSAMYLCASSRTGSGENTEAFFGQGTRLTVV.